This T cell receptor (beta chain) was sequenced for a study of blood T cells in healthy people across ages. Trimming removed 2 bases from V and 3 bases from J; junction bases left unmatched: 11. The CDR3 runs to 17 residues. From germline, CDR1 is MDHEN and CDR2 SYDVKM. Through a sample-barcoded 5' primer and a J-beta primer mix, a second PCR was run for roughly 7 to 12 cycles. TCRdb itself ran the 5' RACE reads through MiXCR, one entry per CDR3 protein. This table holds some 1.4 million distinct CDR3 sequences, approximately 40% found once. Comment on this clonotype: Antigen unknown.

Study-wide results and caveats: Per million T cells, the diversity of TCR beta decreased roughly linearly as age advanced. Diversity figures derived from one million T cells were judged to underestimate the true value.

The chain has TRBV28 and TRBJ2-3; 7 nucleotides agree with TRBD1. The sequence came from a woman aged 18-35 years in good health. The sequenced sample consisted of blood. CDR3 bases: TGTGCCAGCAGTTTAGGTATCGAGCCAGGGGGAACAGATACGCAGTATTTT. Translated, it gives CASSLGIEPGGTDTQYF.